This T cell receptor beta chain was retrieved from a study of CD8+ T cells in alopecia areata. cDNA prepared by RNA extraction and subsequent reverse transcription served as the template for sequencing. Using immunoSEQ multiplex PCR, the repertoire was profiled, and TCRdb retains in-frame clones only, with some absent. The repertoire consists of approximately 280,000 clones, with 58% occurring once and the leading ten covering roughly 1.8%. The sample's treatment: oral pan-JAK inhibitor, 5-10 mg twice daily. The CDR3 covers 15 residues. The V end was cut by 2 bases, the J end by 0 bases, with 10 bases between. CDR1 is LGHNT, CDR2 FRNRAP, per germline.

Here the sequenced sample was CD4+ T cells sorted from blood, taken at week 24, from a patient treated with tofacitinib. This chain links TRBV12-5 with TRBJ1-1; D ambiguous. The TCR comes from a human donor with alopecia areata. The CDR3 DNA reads TGTGCTAGTGGTTTGAAAAGAGGAGTGAACACTGAAGCTTTCTTT. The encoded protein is CASGLKRGVNTEAFF.